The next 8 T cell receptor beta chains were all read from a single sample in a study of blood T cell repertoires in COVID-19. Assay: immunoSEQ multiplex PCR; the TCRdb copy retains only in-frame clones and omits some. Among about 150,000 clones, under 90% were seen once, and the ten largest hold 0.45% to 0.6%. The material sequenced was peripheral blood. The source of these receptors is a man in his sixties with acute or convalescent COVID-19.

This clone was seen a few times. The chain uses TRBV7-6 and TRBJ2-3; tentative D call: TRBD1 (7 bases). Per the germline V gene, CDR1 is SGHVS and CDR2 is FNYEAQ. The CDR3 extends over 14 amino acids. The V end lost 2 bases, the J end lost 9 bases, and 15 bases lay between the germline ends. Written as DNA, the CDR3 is TGTGCCAGCAGCTTAAGGCCAGGGGGGAACACGCAGTATTTT. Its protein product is CASSLRPGGNTQYF.

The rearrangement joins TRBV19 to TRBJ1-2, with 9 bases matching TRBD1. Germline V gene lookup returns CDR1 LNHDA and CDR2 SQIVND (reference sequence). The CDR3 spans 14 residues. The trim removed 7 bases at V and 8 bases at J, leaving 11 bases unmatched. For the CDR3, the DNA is TGTGCCAGTACCCCCGGGACAGGGTGGGAAGGCTACACCTTC. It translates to CASTPGTGWEGYTF.

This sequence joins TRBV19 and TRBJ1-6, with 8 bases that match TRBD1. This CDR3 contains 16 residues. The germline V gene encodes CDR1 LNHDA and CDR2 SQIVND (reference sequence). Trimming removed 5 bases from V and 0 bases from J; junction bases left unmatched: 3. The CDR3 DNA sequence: TGTGCCAGTAGTCCGGGACAGGTCTCCTATAATTCACCCCTCCACTTT. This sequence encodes CASSPGQVSYNSPLHF.

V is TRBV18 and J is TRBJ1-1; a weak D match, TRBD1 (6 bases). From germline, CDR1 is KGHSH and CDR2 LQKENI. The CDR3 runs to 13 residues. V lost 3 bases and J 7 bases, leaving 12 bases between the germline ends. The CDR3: CASSPTRQVEAFF. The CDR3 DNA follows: TGTGCCAGCTCACCCACAAGACAGGTTGAAGCTTTCTTT.

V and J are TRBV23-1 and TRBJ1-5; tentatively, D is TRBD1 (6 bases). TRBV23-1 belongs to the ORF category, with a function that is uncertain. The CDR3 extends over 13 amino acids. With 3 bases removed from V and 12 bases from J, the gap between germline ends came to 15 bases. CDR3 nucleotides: TGCGCCAGCAGTCACCGGTACAGGGTGCACCAGCATTTT. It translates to CASSHRYRVHQHF.

CDR3 in DNA: TGTGCCAGCAGCACTAGCGGGGGGCTCAATGAGCAGTTCTTC. Protein: CASSTSGGLNEQFF. The chain employs TRBV7-9 and TRBJ2-1, with 12 bases identical to TRBD2. Trimming at V came to 5 bases and at J to 6 bases, leaving 2 bases not matched to a gene. The CDR3 sequence is 14 residues long. Germline V gene data show CDR1 as SEHNR and CDR2 as FQNEAQ (reference sequence).

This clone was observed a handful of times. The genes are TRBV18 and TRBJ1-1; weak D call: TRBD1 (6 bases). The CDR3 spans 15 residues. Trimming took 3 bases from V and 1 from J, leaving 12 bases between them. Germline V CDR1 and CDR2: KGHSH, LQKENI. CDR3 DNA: TGTGCCAGCTCACCTCGACAGGCCAAGAACACTGAAGCTTTCTTT. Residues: CASSPRQAKNTEAFF.

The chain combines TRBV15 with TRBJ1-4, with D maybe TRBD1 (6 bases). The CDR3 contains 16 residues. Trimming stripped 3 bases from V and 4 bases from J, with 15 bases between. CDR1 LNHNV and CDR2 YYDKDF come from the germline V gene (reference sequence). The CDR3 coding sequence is TGTGCCACCAGCAGGGACGGACAGCCCAGTAATGAAAAACTGTTTTTT. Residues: CATSRDGQPSNEKLFF.